A selection of T cell receptor beta chains follows, all from one sample in a study of PD-L1 blockade in urothelial cancer. Generated by immunoSEQ multiplex PCR, the TCRdb table keeps only in-frame clones and is missing some. Of 45,000 to 55,000 clones in the sample, 70% to 80% were seen once. The sample in question was PBMCs, obtained around atezolizumab (anti-PD-L1) treatment. These receptors were collected from a man between 70 and 80 years old with urothelial cancer. Both conserved end residues are part of each CDR3. A D gene is named only where the DNA matches it firmly. Expanded clones are given a class, and other clones once, few, many or no size at all.

NA,TRBV4-2,NA,TRBJ1-1,CASSQDSGEGTEAFF,TGTGCCAGCAGCCAAGATTCGGGGGAGGGCACTGAAGCTTTCTTT
NA,TRBV27,TRBD2,TRBJ2-4,CASSLSPNLAGVAKNIQYF,TGTGCCAGCAGTTTATCTCCAAATCTAGCGGGGGTAGCCAAAAACATTCAGTACTTC
NA,TRBV18,NA,TRBJ2-7,CASSPSGGSGYEQYF,TGTGCCAGCTCACCATCAGGGGGGTCCGGCTACGAGCAGTACTTC
NA,TRBV10-1,TRBD2,TRBJ2-2,CASGLAGGHGELFF,TGCGCCAGCGGACTAGCGGGAGGGCACGGGGAGCTGTTTTTT
NA,TRBV29-1,NA,TRBJ2-7,CSVEADVGGGTRRF,NA
NA,TRBV5-1,TRBD2,TRBJ2-1,CASSLGAGYNEQFF,TGCGCCAGCAGCTTGGGAGCGGGGTACAATGAGCAGTTCTTC
NA,TRBV4-1,TRBD2,TRBJ2-7,CASSQPPSGRAYEQYF,TGCGCCAGCAGCCAACCCCCTAGCGGGAGGGCCTACGAGCAGTACTTC
NA,TRBV27,NA,TRBJ1-1,CASSAQGRGLYMNTEAFF,TGTGCCAGCAGCGCCCAGGGTAGGGGCCTCTATATGAACACTGAAGCTTTCTTT
many,TRBV4-1,NA,TRBJ1-4,CASSAQGTNEKLFF,TGCGCCAGCAGCGCACAGGGAACTAATGAAAAACTGTTTTTT
NA,TRBV20-1,NA,TRBJ2-3,CSERHLRAQYF,TGCAGTGAAAGGCACCTTCGGGCGCAGTATTTT
NA,TRBV19,TRBD2,TRBJ2-7,CASSMTSGSYEQYF,TGTGCCAGTAGTATGACTAGCGGGAGCTACGAGCAGTACTTC
NA,TRBV10-3,TRBD2,TRBJ2-1,CAISEASGRFSYNEQFF,TGTGCCATCAGTGAGGCTAGCGGGAGGTTCTCCTACAATGAGCAGTTCTTC
NA,TRBV30,NA,TRBJ2-7,CAWRRMDRGNEQYF,TGTGCCTGGAGAAGGATGGACCGGGGGAACGAGCAGTACTTC
NA,TRBV27,NA,TRBJ2-7,CASSSGVTYEQYF,TGTGCCAGCAGTTCAGGGGTCACCTACGAGCAGTACTTC
NA,TRBV5-1,NA,TRBJ2-3,CASSLGASSGSTDTQYF,TGCGCCAGCAGCTTGGGGGCCAGTAGCGGTAGCACAGATACGCAGTATTTT
once,TRBV29-1,NA,TRBJ1-1,CSVEGPSGENTEAFF,TGCAGCGTTGAAGGGCCCTCGGGAGAGAACACTGAAGCTTTCTTT
once,TRBV6-1,TRBD1,TRBJ2-1,CASSDLGQGINNEQFF,TGTGCCAGCAGTGACTTGGGACAGGGAATCAACAATGAGCAGTTCTTC
once,TRBV7-9,NA,TRBJ1-3,CASSLPGTGNTIYF,TGTGCCAGCAGCTTACCAGGGACTGGAAACACCATATATTTT
NA,TRBV6-6,TRBD1,TRBJ1-2,CASRLGQGQYGYTF,TGTGCCAGCAGGCTTGGACAGGGACAGTATGGCTACACCTTC
NA,TRBV5-5,TRBD2,TRBJ2-1,CASSLAGGRENEQFF,TGTGCCAGCAGTTTAGCGGGAGGAAGGGAAAATGAGCAGTTCTTC
once,TRBV4-1,TRBD2,TRBJ2-1,CASSQDYGTSGTNNEQFF,TGCGCCAGCAGCCAAGATTATGGGACTAGCGGGACCAACAATGAGCAGTTCTTC
NA,TRBV19,TRBD2,TRBJ2-7,CASSRLSGRSSYEQYF,TGTGCCAGTAGTCGACTTAGCGGGAGGAGCTCCTACGAGCAGTACTTC
NA,TRBV27,NA,TRBJ1-5,CASSLRPGNHQPQHF,TGTGCCAGCAGTTTAAGGCCAGGGAACCATCAGCCCCAGCATTTT
NA,TRBV30,TRBD1,TRBJ1-2,CAWSEGTGKNYGYTF,TGTGCCTGGAGCGAGGGGACAGGGAAAAACTATGGCTACACCTTC
NA,TRBV7-2,NA,TRBJ2-3,CASSLAGSAGTDTQYF,TGTGCCAGCAGCTTAGCTGGGAGCGCCGGCACAGATACGCAGTATTTT
NA,TRBV29-1,TRBD1,TRBJ2-7,CSVATGAYEQYF,TGCAGCGTTGCCACAGGGGCCTACGAGCAGTACTTC
NA,TRBV7-9,TRBD2,TRBJ2-3,CASSGRTSGRISTDTQYF,TGTGCCAGCAGCGGAAGGACTAGCGGGAGGATAAGCACAGATACGCAGTATTTT
NA,TRBV28,TRBD1,TRBJ1-3,CASSSRQGSRNTIYF,TGTGCCAGCAGCTCTCGACAGGGGTCTCGCAACACCATATATTTT
NA,TRBV19,NA,TRBJ2-1,CASSIGGRPPYNEQFF,TGTGCCAGTAGTATAGGAGGGAGGCCCCCCTACAATGAGCAGTTCTTC
NA,TRBV30,TRBD1,TRBJ1-2,CAWEDRGFNYGYTF,TGTGCCTGGGAAGACAGGGGGTTTAACTATGGCTACACCTTC
NA,TRBV7-9,TRBD1,TRBJ1-2,CASSLTGDVGGYTF,TGTGCCAGCAGCTTGACAGGGGATGTAGGTGGCTACACCTTC
NA,TRBV28,NA,TRBJ1-1,CASVENKNTEAFF,TGTGCCAGCGTTGAAAACAAGAACACTGAAGCTTTCTTT
NA,TRBV19,TRBD2,TRBJ2-3,CASSRRVGTSGSTDTQYF,TGTGCCAGTAGTAGGAGAGTAGGGACTAGCGGGAGCACAGATACGCAGTATTTT
NA,TRBV4-1,TRBD2,TRBJ2-5,CASSQESRGGRETQYF,TGCGCCAGCAGCCAAGAATCCCGGGGGGGCAGGGAGACCCAGTACTTC
NA,TRBV13,NA,TRBJ1-4,CASSPVAATNEKLFF,TGTGCCAGCAGCCCCGTGGCTGCAACTAATGAAAAACTGTTTTTT
NA,TRBV29-1,NA,TRBJ2-3,CSAVPGHTSTDTQYF,TGCAGCGCCGTTCCTGGACACACTAGCACAGATACGCAGTATTTT
few,TRBV4-1,TRBD1,TRBJ1-2,CASSRPSGQGWYGYTF,TGCGCCAGCAGCCGTCCTTCGGGACAGGGGTGGTATGGCTACACCTTC
NA,TRBV5-1,NA,TRBJ2-3,CASRGLGTDTQYF,TGCGCCAGCAGGGGGCTGGGCACAGATACGCAGTATTTT
NA,TRBV28,NA,TRBJ1-1,CASSLSGQTEAFF,TGTGCCAGCAGTTTATCAGGGCAAACTGAAGCTTTCTTT
NA,TRBV10-2,NA,TRBJ2-3,CASSESGDTQYF,TGCGCCAGCAGTGAATCTGGCGATACGCAGTATTTT
NA,TRBV6-1,NA,TRBJ2-5,CASSESGQTQETQYF,TGTGCCAGCAGTGAATCAGGACAGACACAAGAGACCCAGTACTTC
NA,TRBV5-5,NA,TRBJ2-7,CASSLQGYEQYF,TGTGCCAGCAGCTTACAGGGATACGAGCAGTACTTC
NA,TRBV5-6,TRBD1,TRBJ2-1,CASSLLGTGDNEQFF,TGTGCCAGCAGCTTGCTCGGGACAGGGGACAATGAGCAGTTCTTC
few,TRBV6-1,NA,TRBJ2-5,CASSEIRDSSTTQYF,TGTGCCAGCAGTGAAATCCGGGACTCATCCACCACCCAGTACTTC
NA,TRBV25-1,TRBD2,TRBJ2-1,CASSAGTSGRGSYNEQFF,TGTGCCAGCAGCGCCGGGACTAGCGGGAGAGGATCCTACAATGAGCAGTTCTTC
NA,TRBV2,TRBD2,TRBJ2-5,CASSTGTSGAPGEETQYF,TGTGCCAGCAGCACCGGGACTAGCGGCGCCCCGGGTGAAGAGACCCAGTACTTC
few,TRBV28,TRBD1,TRBJ1-2,CASSPIDRGRGYTF,TGTGCCAGCAGCCCTATAGACAGGGGACGCGGCTACACCTTC
NA,TRBV29-1,NA,TRBJ1-2,CSVSGSGYTF,TGCAGCGTGTCGGGGTCTGGCTACACCTTC
NA,TRBV18,TRBD1,TRBJ2-2,CASSPLGQGDTGELFF,TGTGCCAGCTCACCATTGGGACAGGGGGACACCGGGGAGCTGTTTTTT